This TCR beta chain was sequenced for a study of identical twins. Study-wide results and limits: Partial confounding of zero-insertion analyses by invariant MAIT and iNKT cells was possible. Twin pairs' shared out-of-frame alpha sequences were enriched in low generation probability.

The CDR3 is 15 residues long. Germline-derived CDR1 and CDR2 are DFQATT and SNEGSKA (reference sequence). V was trimmed by 3 bases and J by 2 bases, leaving 14 bases between them. This clonotype was counted many times. Its antigen is as yet unknown. TCRdb analysed the 5' RACE reads with MiXCR anew, one entry per CDR3 protein. The sample yields roughly 710,000 distinct CDR3 sequences, around 6% seen once. This rearrangement joins TRBV20-1 to TRBJ2-1, with a possible D match to TRBD2 (5 bases). Sequenced input: naive T cells sorted from blood. This receptor was obtained from a man aged 18 to 29 in good health. The CDR3 loop reads CSARVRGLPYNEQFF. The CDR3 DNA reads TGCAGTGCTAGGGTTCGAGGGCTCCCCTACAATGAGCAGTTCTTC.